This T cell receptor (beta chain) originates from a study of T-cell reconstitution after alpha-beta-depleted transplantation in children (dated by TCRdb to the mid-2010s). A note on the overall study: Using TCR repertoire profiling, the study quantitatively followed how T-cell immune reconstitution unfolded in children after TCRalphabeta/CD19-depleted allogeneic hematopoietic cell transplantation.

Looking up the germline V gene yields CDR1 LGHNA and CDR2 YSLEER. The CDR3 holds 15 amino acids from the cysteine to the phenylalanine. Only the CDR3 region is kept as DNA, spanning 45 bases read in frame from base 1. V is clipped by 0 bases and J by 0 bases, and the sequence between their germline boundaries is 8 bases long. A word on this clonotype: The target of this receptor is not known. No qualities accompany the bases; no much larger clone lies one base away.

Library preparation was by PCR. TCRdb lists the instrument as Illumina HiSeq 2500. To normalize quantification of the TCRbeta repertoire, the TCR libraries were built with molecular barcoding that relied on unique molecular identifiers. Using fastp trimming at Q25 and MiXCR clonotype assembly, TCRdb reanalyzed the public sequencing data and kept in-frame beta chains. Rows with one shared CDR3 protein collapse into an entry with the most common genes and DNA. Present in this sample are hundreds of thousands of distinct CDR3 sequences, 16% of which were seen just once. The ten largest clones capture approximately 1% of the sample.

The source of this sequence is a human donor who donated a stem cell graft to a child with acute myeloid leukemia. The rearrangement joined TRBV4-3 to TRBJ1-1; the D gene lacks a confident call. This specimen was PBMCs from the stem cell graft donor, taken from the stem cell graft. The CDR3 is CASSQDQLMNTEAFF. The sequenced DNA: TGCGCCAGCAGCCAAGATCAACTTATGAACACTGAAGCTTTCTTT.